Below are 8 T cell receptor beta chains sequenced from a single sample in a study of blood T cell repertoires in COVID-19. The table came from immunoSEQ multiplex PCR; TCRdb's copy has only in-frame clones and leaves some out. The sample records about 80,000 clones, 80% to 85% being singletons. The sample comprised peripheral blood. Receptors were obtained from a woman aged 70-85 years with acute or convalescent COVID-19.

The chain couples TRBV9 to TRBJ2-3; D is uncertain. The CDR3 has 16 residues. V lost 1 base to trimming and J lost 2 bases, with 14 bases between them. In germline, CDR1 is SGDLS, CDR2 YYNGEE. CDR3 in amino acids: CASSVHMIAVTDTQYF. CDR3 bases: TGTGCCAGCAGCGTACACATGATCGCTGTCACAGATACGCAGTATTTT. Full variable domain (outside the CDR3, taken from reference TRBV9 and TRBJ2-3): DSGVTQTPKHLITATGQRVTLRCSPRSGDLSVYWYQQSLDQGLQFLIQYYNGEERAKGNILERFSAQQFPDLHSELNLSSLELGDSALYFCASSVHMIAVTDTQYFGPGTRLTVL.

This chain joins TRBV6-5 and TRBJ1-4; the match to TRBD1 covers 7 bases. V shed 6 bases and J 5 bases; nucleotides not matched to a gene: 6. Germline values: CDR1 MNHEY, CDR2 SVGAGI. CDR3 size: 14 residues. The CDR3 sequence is CASSRGQANEKLFF. In nucleotides, the CDR3 is TGTGCCAGCAGCCGTGGACAGGCGAATGAAAAACTGTTTTTT.

This rearrangement joins TRBV12-3 or TRBV12-4 to TRBJ2-3; no firm D call. The CDR3 runs to 12 residues. The V and J ends lost 3 bases and 3 bases respectively, with 4 bases between them. The CDR3 sequence is CASSFRTDTQYF. CDR3 nucleotide sequence: TGTGCCAGCAGTTTCAGAACAGATACGCAGTATTTT.

This chain links TRBV10-3 with TRBJ2-7; no clear D. The CDR3 is 14 residues long. V was shortened by 2 bases and J by 0 bases, with 8 bases between the two germline ends. Germline V CDR1 and CDR2: ENHRY, SYGVKD. DNA for the CDR3: TGTGCCATCAGTGAGAACTTCTACTCCTACGAGCAGTACTTC. Translating gives CAISENFYSYEQYF.

This CDR3 reads CASSPDRVSSEQYF. The CDR3 nucleotides are TGTGCCAGCAGTCCGGACAGGGTATCGAGTGAGCAGTACTTC. The rearrangement joins TRBV27 to TRBJ2-7; TRBD1 agrees at 8 bases. The V gene's germline CDR1 is MNHEY and CDR2 SMNVEV (reference sequence). V shed 5 bases and J 7 bases; nucleotides not matched to a gene: 10. CDR3 size: 14 residues.

This clone was recorded only once. This chain links TRBV5-1 with TRBJ2-5; 9 bases are a match to TRBD2. The CDR3 contains 16 residues. Per germline, CDR1 SGHRS and CDR2 YFSETQ. Trimming at V came to 2 bases and at J to 4 bases, leaving 9 bases not matched to a gene. The CDR3 loop is CASSFEGGGRGETQYF. The CDR3 region has the DNA TGCGCCAGCAGCTTTGAAGGCGGCGGGAGGGGAGAGACCCAGTACTTC. Together with reference TRBV5-1 and TRBJ2-5, the CDR3 gives the full variable domain: KAGVTQTPRYLIKTRGQQVTLSCSPISGHRSVSWYQQTPGQGLQFLFEYFSETQRNKGNFPGRFSGRQFSNSRSEMNVSTLELGDSALYLCASSFEGGGRGETQYFGPGTRLLVL.

The chain couples TRBV7-9 to TRBJ2-3, with TRBD2 matching 9 bases. This CDR3 has 18 amino acids. The V segment lost 2 bases and the J segment 3 bases; nucleotides outside the gene matches: 12. The germline CDR1 and CDR2 sequences are SEHNR and FQNEAQ (reference sequence). CDR3 sequence: CASSLRLAGTLGTDTQYF. CDR3 DNA sequence: TGTGCCAGCAGCTTACGGCTAGCGGGGACCCTAGGAACAGATACGCAGTATTTT.

The rearrangement links TRBV2 to TRBJ2-5; a possible D gene is TRBD2 (7 bases). This CDR3 has 17 amino acids. The germline V and J ends were trimmed by 4 bases and 1 base, with 19 bases remaining between them. Germline CDR1 and CDR2: SNHLY and FYNNEI. The CDR3 nucleotides are TGTGCCAGCAGTGGGGCCCTTTGGCGGGGGCGCCAAGAGACCCAGTACTTC. Translated, it gives CASSGALWRGRQETQYF.